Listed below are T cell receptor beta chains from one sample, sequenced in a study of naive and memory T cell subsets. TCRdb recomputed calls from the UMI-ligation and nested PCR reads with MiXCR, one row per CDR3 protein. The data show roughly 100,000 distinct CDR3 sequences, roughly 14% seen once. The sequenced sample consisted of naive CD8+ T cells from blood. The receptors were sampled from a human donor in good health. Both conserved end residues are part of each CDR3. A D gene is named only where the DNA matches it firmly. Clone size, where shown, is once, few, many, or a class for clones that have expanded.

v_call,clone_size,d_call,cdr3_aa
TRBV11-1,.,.,CASSTGSDEQYF
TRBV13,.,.,CASSERGIRNYGYTF
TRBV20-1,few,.,CSALGDHGNQPQHF
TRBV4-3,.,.,CASSQDRQGRRDTQYF
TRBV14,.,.,CASSHSGSGFPFEKYF
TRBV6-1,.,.,CASSEDRAEVF
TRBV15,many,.,CATSRELGQREKLFF
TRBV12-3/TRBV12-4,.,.,CASSFAVNEQFF
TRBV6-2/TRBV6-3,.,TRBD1,CASSHDRDSLAFAFF
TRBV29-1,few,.,CSVILTDTQYF
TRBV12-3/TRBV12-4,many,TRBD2,CASSTGTSGLFEQYF
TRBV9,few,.,CASSVALSSAPLHF
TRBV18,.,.,CASSPSPVQPQHF
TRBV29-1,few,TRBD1,CSVGRDSSGYTF
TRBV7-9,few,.,CASSHPSPEGYEQYF
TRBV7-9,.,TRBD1,CASSLSQGAHGYTF
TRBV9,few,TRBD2,CASSGLASHEQYF
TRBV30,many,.,CAWRRLAGGEQFF